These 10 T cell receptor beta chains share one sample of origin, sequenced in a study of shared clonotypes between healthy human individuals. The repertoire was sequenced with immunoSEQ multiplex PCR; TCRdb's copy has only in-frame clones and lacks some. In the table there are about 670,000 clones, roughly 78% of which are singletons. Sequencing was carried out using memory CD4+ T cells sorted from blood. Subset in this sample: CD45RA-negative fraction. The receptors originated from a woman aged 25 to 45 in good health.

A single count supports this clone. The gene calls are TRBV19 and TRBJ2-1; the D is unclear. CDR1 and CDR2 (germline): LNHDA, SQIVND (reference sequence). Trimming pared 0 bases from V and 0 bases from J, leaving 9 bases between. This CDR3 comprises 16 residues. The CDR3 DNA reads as TGTGCCAGTAGTATAGACGGCCTGAGCTCCTACAATGAGCAGTTCTTC. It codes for CASSIDGLSSYNEQFF.

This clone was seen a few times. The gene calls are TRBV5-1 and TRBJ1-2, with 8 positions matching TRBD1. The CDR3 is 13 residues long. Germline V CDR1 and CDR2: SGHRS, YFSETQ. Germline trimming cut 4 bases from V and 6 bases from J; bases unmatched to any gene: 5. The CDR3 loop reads CASSGTGGNGYTF. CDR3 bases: TGCGCCAGCAGCGGAACAGGGGGTAATGGCTACACCTTC.

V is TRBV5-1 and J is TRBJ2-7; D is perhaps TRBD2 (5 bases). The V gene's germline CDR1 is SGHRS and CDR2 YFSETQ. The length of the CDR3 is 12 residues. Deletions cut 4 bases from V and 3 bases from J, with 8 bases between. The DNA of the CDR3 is TGCGCCAGCAGCCCGGGAAACTACGAGCAGTACTTC. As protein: CASSPGNYEQYF. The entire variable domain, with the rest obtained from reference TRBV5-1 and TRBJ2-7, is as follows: KAGVTQTPRYLIKTRGQQVTLSCSPISGHRSVSWYQQTPGQGLQFLFEYFSETQRNKGNFPGRFSGRQFSNSRSEMNVSTLELGDSALYLCASSPGNYEQYFGPGTRLTVT.

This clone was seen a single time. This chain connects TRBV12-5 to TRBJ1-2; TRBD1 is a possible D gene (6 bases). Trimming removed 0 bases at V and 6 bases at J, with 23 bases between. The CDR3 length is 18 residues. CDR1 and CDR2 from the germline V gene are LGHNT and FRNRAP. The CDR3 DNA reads TGTGCTAGTGGTTTGGTACTGGGGGGCGCCGGATTTTTGCATGGCTACACCTTC. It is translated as CASGLVLGGAGFLHGYTF.

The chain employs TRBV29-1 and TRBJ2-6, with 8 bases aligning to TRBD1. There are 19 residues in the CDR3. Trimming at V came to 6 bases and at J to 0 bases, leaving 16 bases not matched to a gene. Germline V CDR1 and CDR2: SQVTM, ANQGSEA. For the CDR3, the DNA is TGCAGCGTAGCCTCTAACAGGGGGTCCTACTCCTCTGGGGCCAACGTCCTGACTTTC. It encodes CSVASNRGSYSSGANVLTF.

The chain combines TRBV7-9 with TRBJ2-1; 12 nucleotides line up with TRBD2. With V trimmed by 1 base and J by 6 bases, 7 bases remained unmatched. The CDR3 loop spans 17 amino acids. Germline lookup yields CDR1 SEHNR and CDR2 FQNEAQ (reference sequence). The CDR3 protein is CASSLGLAGASGNEQFF. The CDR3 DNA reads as TGTGCCAGCAGCTTAGGACTAGCGGGAGCCTCTGGCAATGAGCAGTTCTTC.

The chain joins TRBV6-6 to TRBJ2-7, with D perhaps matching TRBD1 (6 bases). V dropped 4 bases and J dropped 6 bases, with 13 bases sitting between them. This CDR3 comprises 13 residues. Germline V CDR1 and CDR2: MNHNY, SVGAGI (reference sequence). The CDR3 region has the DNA TGTGCCAGCAGTTTACAGGGATCGGGCGAGCAGTACTTC. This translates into CASSLQGSGEQYF.

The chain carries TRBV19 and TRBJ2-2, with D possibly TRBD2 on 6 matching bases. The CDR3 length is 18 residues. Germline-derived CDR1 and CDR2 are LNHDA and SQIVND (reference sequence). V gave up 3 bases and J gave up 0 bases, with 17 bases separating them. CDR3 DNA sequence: TGTGCCAGTAGTATGAGAAATTTCGGGAGACCGAACACCGGGGAGCTGTTTTTT. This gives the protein CASSMRNFGRPNTGELFF.

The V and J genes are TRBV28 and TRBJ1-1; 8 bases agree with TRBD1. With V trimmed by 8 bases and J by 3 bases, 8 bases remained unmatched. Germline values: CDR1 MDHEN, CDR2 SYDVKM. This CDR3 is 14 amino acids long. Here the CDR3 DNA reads TGTGCCAGCGTAAGCGGACAGGGTGACACTGAAGCTTTCTTT. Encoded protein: CASVSGQGDTEAFF.

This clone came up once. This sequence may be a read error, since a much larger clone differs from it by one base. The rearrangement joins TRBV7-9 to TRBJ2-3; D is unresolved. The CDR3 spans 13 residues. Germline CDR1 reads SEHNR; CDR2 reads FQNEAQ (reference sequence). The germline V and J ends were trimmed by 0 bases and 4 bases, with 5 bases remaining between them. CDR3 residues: CASSLAAADTQYF. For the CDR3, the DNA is TGTGCCAGCAGCTTAGCGGCGGCAGATACGCAGTATTTT.